The sequence of this T cell receptor beta chain was determined in a study of precursors of human CD4 cytotoxic T cells (dated by TCRdb to the late 2010s). Turning to the overall study: In total, CD4+ memory subsets from about 14 donors went into the bulk TCR-seq analysis. TCR-seq analysis of 14 donors yielded TCRalpha and TCRbeta chain sequences (table S7).

Trimming takes 3 bases from V and 5 bases from J, and the germline ends sit 14 bases apart. The CDR3, cysteine through phenylalanine, is 14 amino acids long. Here the CDR3 DNA is all that survives: 42 bases in frame from base 1. Overall study results and their limits: The limitation that the direction of differentiation between precursor and effector cells cannot be definitively established by a human observational design was noted by the authors. A larger fraction of IL-7Rhigh TEMRA clonotypes than of TEM or TCM clonotypes was made up of expanded effector clonotypes. Only about 95% of the 14 donors were included in some bulk TCR-seq comparisons, which suggests that not every subset was available for every donor. Compared with TCM and TEM subsets, the IL-7Rhigh and IL-7R- TEMRA subsets had more restricted TCR repertoires, with lower diversity and more expanded clonotypes.

This clonotype is large (0.1 to 1%) in its sample. Its antigen remains undetermined. Base quality data are lacking; no much larger clone is found one base away. Reads for this sample came from an Illumina MiSeq. The source study handled its data this way. Repertoire diversity was measured with the Shannon-Wiener index computed in VDJtools. Expanded TCRbeta clonotypes were defined as those with a clonotype frequency of at least 3. TCRdb passed the public sequencing reads through fastp at Q25 and MiXCR, retaining productive beta sequences. Every distinct CDR3 protein forms one entry, paired with its most common genes and DNA. TCRdb, rather than the study authors, made the V and J calls. The sample yields more than 200 distinct CDR3 sequences; 20% to 30% were counted once. The ten largest account for 50% to 55% of the sample. To test a precursor-effector relationship among CD4 cytotoxic T cells, bulk UMI-based TCR sequencing was performed on four sorted CD4+ memory subsets (TCM, TEM, IL-7Rhigh TEMRA, IL-7R- TEMRA). Cells were obtained from peripheral blood mononuclear cells that had been isolated from human blood.

The sample was memory CD4+ T cells from blood (PBMCs). The receptor chain draws on TRBV12-3 or TRBV12-4 and TRBJ2-7; no D gene is confidently identified. The TCR was taken from a human donor in good health. The CDR3 sequence is CASSLYVLPHEQYF. The DNA sequence is given as TGTGCCAGCAGTTTGTATGTCCTTCCCCACGAGCAGTACTTC.